These 9 T cell receptor beta chains share one sample of origin, sequenced in a study of siplizumab effects on memory and regulatory T cells (dated by TCRdb to the late 2010s). Libraries were prepared through the immunoSEQ multiplex PCR assay. The table was pulled from immuneACCESS by TCRdb, which kept in-frame rearrangements only. Such tables lose some clones; where checked, under half of the loss comes from unresolved V genes, and the rest has no known cause. The sample table lists 70,000 to 95,000 clones, around 97% of them with a count of one. Around 0.03% of the sample rests with the top ten. Sequenced input: naive CD4+ T cells sorted from blood. The cell subset or site label on this specimen signifies: unstimulated naive T cells. Receptor source: a human donor in good health.

The V call is TRBV19, the J call TRBJ2-5; tentative D call: TRBD2 (5 bases). V was clipped by 5 bases and J by 4 bases, with 11 bases between them. The CDR3 contains 13 residues. Germline V lookup: CDR1 LNHDA, CDR2 SQIVND (reference sequence). For the CDR3, the DNA is TGTGCCAGTAGTGTCGGGATGGTAGAGACCCAGTACTTC. It is translated as CASSVGMVETQYF.

This CDR3 reads CASSPLGLADRTDTQYF. The CDR3 coding sequence is TGTGCCAGCAGCCCCTTGGGACTAGCGGATCGCACAGATACGCAGTATTTT. The chain links TRBV11-2 to TRBJ2-3, with 11 positions matching TRBD2. From germline, CDR1 is SGHAT and CDR2 FQNNGV. This CDR3 is built from 17 residues. V lost 5 bases and J lost 1; bases outside the gene matches: 8. Filled out from reference TRBV11-2 and TRBJ2-3, the complete variable domain reads EAGVAQSPRYKIIEKRQSVAFWCNPISGHATLYWYQQILGQGPKLLIQFQNNGVVDDSQLPKDRFSAERLKGVDSTLKIQPAKLEDSAVYLCASSPLGLADRTDTQYFGPGTRLTVL.

The chain couples TRBV18 to TRBJ1-1; maybe TRBD1 (5 bases). Germline values: CDR1 KGHSH, CDR2 LQKENI. The CDR3 totals 12 residues. The V and J ends lost 4 bases and 4 bases respectively, with 7 bases between them. The CDR3 DNA sequence: TGTGCCAGCTCACGGGGGTTCACTGAAGCTTTCTTT. Protein sequence: CASSRGFTEAFF.

The rearrangement uses TRBV2 and TRBJ2-2; 9 nucleotides match TRBD2. Germline V gene lookup returns CDR1 SNHLY and CDR2 FYNNEI. This CDR3 region has 15 residues. V was clipped by 4 bases and J by 5 bases; unmatched bases: 5. Written as DNA, the CDR3 is TGTGCCAGCAGTGGCGGGGGGGCCGGGACCGGGGAGCTGTTTTTT. This codes for CASSGGGAGTGELFF.

J is TRBJ1-1 and V is TRBV11-1; 9 nucleotides align to TRBD1. The CDR3 is 13 amino acids. The germline gives CDR1 SGHAT, CDR2 FQDESV (reference sequence). J was trimmed by 10 bases and V by 3 bases; bases with no gene match: 6. This CDR3 is CASSFVQGASAFF. The CDR3 DNA is TGTGCCAGCAGCTTTGTACAGGGGGCGTCAGCTTTCTTT.

The rearrangement uses TRBV7-2 and TRBJ1-2; no firm D call. The ends were cut back, 6 bases at V and 3 bases at J, with 14 bases in the middle. CDR1 is SGHTA and CDR2 is FQGNSA in the germline V gene. The CDR3 covers 14 residues. This chain's CDR3 is CASRVGWEDYGYTF. CDR3 in DNA: TGTGCCAGCAGGGTAGGTTGGGAGGACTATGGCTACACCTTC.

The chain has TRBV28 and TRBJ2-1; 7 nucleotides match TRBD2. Germline loops: CDR1 MDHEN, CDR2 SYDVKM. With V trimmed by 5 bases and J by 7 bases, 14 bases remained unmatched. This CDR3 has 16 amino acids. CDR3: CASSPASGGGGNEQFF. The CDR3 bases are TGTGCCAGCAGTCCCGCTAGCGGCGGGGGAGGGAATGAGCAGTTCTTC.

The genes are TRBV4-1 and TRBJ2-7, with D tentatively TRBD1 (6 bases). Trimming removed 1 base at V and 0 bases at J, with 10 bases between. The germline V gene encodes CDR1 MGHRA and CDR2 YSYEKL. The CDR3 covers 15 residues. DNA for the CDR3: TGCGCCAGCAGCCAAGTGGGACAAAGCTCCTACGAGCAGTACTTC. Translation: CASSQVGQSSYEQYF.

CDR3 coding DNA: TGTGCCACCAGCCCGGGCGGTCAAGAGACCCAGTACTTC. This sequence encodes CATSPGGQETQYF. This sequence joins TRBV15 and TRBJ2-5; D not resolved. This CDR3 comprises 13 residues. CDR1 LNHNV and CDR2 YYDKDF come from the germline V gene (reference sequence). Trimming cost V 5 bases and J 2 bases, with 9 bases left between them.